These 8 T cell receptor beta chains were all obtained from the same sample, sequenced in a study of blood T cell repertoires in COVID-19. Profiled with immunoSEQ multiplex PCR; TCRdb holds only in-frame clones, not every one. The sample gives 130,000 to 150,000 clones, roughly 82% of which show up once; roughly 10% is in the top ten. Source material: peripheral blood. The receptors were sampled from a man aged 60 to 69 with active or convalescent COVID-19.

The rearrangement uses TRBV11-3 and TRBJ1-1; no definite D call. The CDR3 has 15 amino acids. The germline V gene encodes CDR1 SGHNT and CDR2 YENEEA. V was pared by 5 bases and J by 3 bases, with 16 bases between. In DNA form, the CDR3 reads TGTGCCAGCAGCATGAGGGAATCTGAGGACACTGAAGCTTTCTTT. This codes for CASSMRESEDTEAFF.

V gene TRBV6-6 combines with J gene TRBJ2-3; tentative D call: TRBD2 (5 bases). The CDR3 spans 15 residues. The V end lost 6 bases, the J end lost 2 bases, and 15 bases lay between the germline ends. Germline lookup yields CDR1 MNHNY and CDR2 SVGAGI (reference sequence). CDR3 sequence (DNA): TGTGCCAGCAGCCCCCCCAGGAGGTCCACAGATACGCAGTATTTT. Its translation: CASSPPRRSTDTQYF.

This clone turned up a few times. The CDR3 protein is CASSTYRGRTDTQYF. CDR3 bases: TGTGCCAGCTCAACATACAGGGGAAGGACAGATACGCAGTATTTT. The chain uses TRBV18 and TRBJ2-3, with 7 bases fitting TRBD1. This CDR3 has 15 amino acids. Germline CDR1 and CDR2: KGHSH and LQKENI. V dropped 5 bases and J dropped 3; count of bases not matched to a gene: 8.

This clone was detected once. This chain links TRBV5-8 with TRBJ2-3; 9 nucleotides line up with TRBD2. V lost 4 bases and J lost 3; bases outside the gene matches: 9. The germline CDR1 and CDR2 sequences are SGHTS and YDEGEE. This CDR3 comprises 16 residues. CDR3: CASSPNSGSLTDTQYF. DNA for the CDR3: TGTGCCAGCAGCCCAAATAGCGGGAGTTTGACAGATACGCAGTATTTT.

This clone has just one count. The chain combines TRBV6-1 with TRBJ1-2, with TRBD1 matching over 8 bases. V was pared by 1 base and J by 10 bases, with 8 bases of the junction left unmatched. The CDR3 loop spans 14 amino acids. Germline loops: CDR1 MNHNS, CDR2 SASEGT. The CDR3 bases are TGTGCCAGCAGTGAAGGCGGGACAGGAATGGACTACACCTTC. Its translation: CASSEGGTGMDYTF.

V usage is TRBV20-1 and J usage is TRBJ1-6, with TRBD1 identical over 7 bases. Germline trimming cut 3 bases from V and 7 bases from J; bases unmatched to any gene: 15. This CDR3 region has 17 residues. Per germline, CDR1 DFQATT and CDR2 SNEGSKA (reference sequence). The DNA for the CDR3 is TGCAGTGCTAGTGCGCAGGGGGAATGGGTCAGGAATTCACCCCTCCACTTT. Protein: CSASAQGEWVRNSPLHF.

J is TRBJ2-3 and V is TRBV24-1; the match to TRBD2 covers 14 bases. Trimming removed 3 bases from V and 5 bases from J; junction bases left unmatched: 6. The CDR3 loop spans 17 amino acids. CDR1 and CDR2 (germline): KGHDR, SFDVKD. The CDR3 sequence is CATSDLGLAGVLDTQYF. The CDR3 coding sequence is TGTGCCACCAGTGATCTGGGACTAGCGGGAGTGTTAGATACGCAGTATTTT.

The DNA of the CDR3 is TGTGCCAGTACAATGGACTACGCCCCTAACTATGGCTACACCTTC. The encoded protein is CASTMDYAPNYGYTF. The rearrangement links TRBV2 to TRBJ1-2; D is undetermined. The V gene lost 9 bases and the J gene lost 0 bases, with 17 bases spanning the gap. Per germline, CDR1 SNHLY and CDR2 FYNNEI. The length of the CDR3 is 15 residues.